Included here is one TCR beta chain sequence, with context. This specimen belongs to a study of blood T cell repertoires in COVID-19. Assay: immunoSEQ multiplex PCR; the TCRdb copy retains only in-frame clones and omits some. This table holds about 200,000 clones, more than 75% found once. Assignment of participants to cohorts was predicated upon participant-reported clinical history. The CDR3 covers 14 residues. CDR1 is SGHRS, CDR2 YFSETQ, per germline. V lost 0 bases and J lost 2, with 9 bases in between. Sequencing was carried out using PBMCs or T cells enriched from blood (not recorded which). The rearrangement joins TRBV5-1 to TRBJ2-7, with TRBD2 as a possible D gene (5 bases). This TCR was recovered from a middle-aged woman with acute COVID-19. The CDR3 DNA reads TGCGCCAGCAGCTTGGGCAGCGGCGCCTACGAGCAGTACTTC. It codes for CASSLGSGAYEQYF.